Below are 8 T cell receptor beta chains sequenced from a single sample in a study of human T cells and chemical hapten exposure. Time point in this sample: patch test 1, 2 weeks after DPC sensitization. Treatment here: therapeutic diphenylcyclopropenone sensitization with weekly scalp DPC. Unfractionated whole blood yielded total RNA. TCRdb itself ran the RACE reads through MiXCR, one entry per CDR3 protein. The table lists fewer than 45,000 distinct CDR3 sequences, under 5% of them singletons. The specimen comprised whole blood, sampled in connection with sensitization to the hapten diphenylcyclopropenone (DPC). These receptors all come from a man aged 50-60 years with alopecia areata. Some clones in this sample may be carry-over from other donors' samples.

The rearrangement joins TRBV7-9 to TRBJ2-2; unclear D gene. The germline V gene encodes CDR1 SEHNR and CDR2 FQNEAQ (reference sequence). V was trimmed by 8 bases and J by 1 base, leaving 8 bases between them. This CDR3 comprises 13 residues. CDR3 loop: CASVTLNTGELFF. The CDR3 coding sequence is TGTGCCAGCGTTACGCTGAACACCGGGGAGCTGTTTTTT.

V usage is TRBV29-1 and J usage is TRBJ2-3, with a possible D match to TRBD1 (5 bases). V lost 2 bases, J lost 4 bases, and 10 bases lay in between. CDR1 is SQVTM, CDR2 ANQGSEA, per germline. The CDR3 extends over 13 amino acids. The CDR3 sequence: CSVEQGGADTQYF. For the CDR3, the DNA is TGCAGCGTTGAACAGGGTGGAGCAGATACGCAGTATTTT.

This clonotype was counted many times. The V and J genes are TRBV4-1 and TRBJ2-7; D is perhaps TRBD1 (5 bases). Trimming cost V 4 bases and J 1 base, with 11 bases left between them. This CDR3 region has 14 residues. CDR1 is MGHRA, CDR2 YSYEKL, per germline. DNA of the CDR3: TGCGCCAGCAGCCCCTCGCAGGGTTCCTACGAGCAGTACTTC. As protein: CASSPSQGSYEQYF.

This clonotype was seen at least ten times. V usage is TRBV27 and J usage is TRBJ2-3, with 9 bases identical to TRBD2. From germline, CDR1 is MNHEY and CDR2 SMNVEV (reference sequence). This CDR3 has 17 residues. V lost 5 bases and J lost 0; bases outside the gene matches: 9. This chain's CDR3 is CASSVERLAASTDTQYF. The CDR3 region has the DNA TGTGCCAGCAGTGTAGAGAGACTAGCGGCTAGCACAGATACGCAGTATTTT.

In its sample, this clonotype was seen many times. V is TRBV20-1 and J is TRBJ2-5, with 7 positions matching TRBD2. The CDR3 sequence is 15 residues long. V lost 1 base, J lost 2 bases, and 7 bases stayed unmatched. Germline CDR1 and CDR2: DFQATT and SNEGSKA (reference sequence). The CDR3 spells CSARVASGEQETQYF. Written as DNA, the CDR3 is TGCAGTGCTAGAGTGGCTAGCGGTGAACAAGAGACCCAGTACTTC.

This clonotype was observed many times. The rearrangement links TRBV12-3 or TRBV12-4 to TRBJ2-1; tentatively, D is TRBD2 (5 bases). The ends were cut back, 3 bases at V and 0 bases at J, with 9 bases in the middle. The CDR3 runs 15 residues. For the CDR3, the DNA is TGTGCCAGCAGTTTTTTGGGGAGCTCCTACAATGAGCAGTTCTTC. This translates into CASSFLGSSYNEQFF.

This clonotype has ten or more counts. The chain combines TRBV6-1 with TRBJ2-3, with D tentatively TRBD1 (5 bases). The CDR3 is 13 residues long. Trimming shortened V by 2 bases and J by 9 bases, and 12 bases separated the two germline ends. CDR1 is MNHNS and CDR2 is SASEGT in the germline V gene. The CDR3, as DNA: TGTGCCAGCAGTGAAAGCAGGGCCCGGACGCAGTATTTT. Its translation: CASSESRARTQYF.

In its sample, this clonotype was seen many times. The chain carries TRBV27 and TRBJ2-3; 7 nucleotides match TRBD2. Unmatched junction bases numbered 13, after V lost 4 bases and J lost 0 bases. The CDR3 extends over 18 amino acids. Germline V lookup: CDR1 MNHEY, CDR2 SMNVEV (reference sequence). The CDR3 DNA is TGTGCCAGCAGTTCCCTAGCGGAGGCCCTAGCTAGCACAGATACGCAGTATTTT. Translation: CASSSLAEALASTDTQYF.